This passage covers 23 T cell receptor beta chains from one sample sequenced in a study of T cells in Graves' hyperthyroidism and ophthalmopathy. RNA transcripts served as the template for amplifying TCR beta CDR3 regions. When the TCR CDR3 underwent first-round RT-PCR, the HTBI primer set was used. TCRdb re-derived calls from the multiplex PCR reads in MiXCR, one entry per CDR3 protein. Of approximately 400,000 distinct CDR3 sequences listed, 13% to 15% are singletons. The source material was blood. These receptors were taken from a woman aged 25 to 39 with Graves' ophthalmopathy.

The V and J genes are TRBV6-1 and TRBJ2-7; 9 bases map to TRBD2. The germline CDR1 and CDR2 sequences are MNHNS and SASEGT. Trimming took 7 bases from V and 3 from J; bases not matched to a gene: 10. The length of the CDR3 is 15 residues. The CDR3 protein is CASKRELAGDYEQYF. CDR3 DNA sequence: TGTGCCAGCAAGAGAGAGTTAGCGGGAGACTACGAGCAGTACTTC.

This clonotype came up many times. This chain connects TRBV7-3 to TRBJ2-1, with D possibly being TRBD2 (7 bases). The CDR3 consists of 14 residues. Trimming stripped 10 bases from V and 8 bases from J, with 21 bases between. The V gene's germline CDR1 is SGHTA and CDR2 FQGTGA. In DNA, the CDR3 is TGTGCCACCTCCGTTGGGGGGGGCGATTATGAGCAGTTCTTC. This translates into CATSVGGGDYEQFF.

In this sample, this clonotype turned up many times. The rearrangement links TRBV18 to TRBJ1-1; 7 nucleotides match TRBD1. The germline CDR1 and CDR2 sequences are KGHSH and LQKENI. The CDR3 sequence is 17 residues long. V gave up 3 bases and J gave up 4 bases; unmatched junction bases: 14. Here the CDR3 reads CASSPRTTGSVSTEAFF. In nucleotides, the CDR3 is TGTGCCAGCTCACCCCGCACGACAGGGAGCGTTAGCACTGAAGCTTTCTTT.

V gene TRBV6-1 combines with J gene TRBJ2-2; D remains unclear. V lost 6 bases, J lost 2 bases, and 16 bases lay in between. The CDR3 totals 16 residues. Per the germline V gene, CDR1 is MNHNS and CDR2 is SASEGT. In DNA, the CDR3 is TGTGCCAGCAGCCGAGACTGGGCCAGCAACACCGGGGAGCTGTTTTTT. Translated: CASSRDWASNTGELFF.

This clonotype was counted ten times or more. The chain couples TRBV5-4 to TRBJ2-7, with D hard to call. This CDR3 has 13 amino acids. The V gene's germline CDR1 is SGHNT and CDR2 YYREEE (reference sequence). V lost 2 bases and J 2 bases, leaving 8 bases between the germline ends. The CDR3 sequence: CASSLEATYEQYF. DNA of the CDR3: TGTGCCAGCAGCTTAGAAGCTACCTACGAGCAGTACTTC.

This clonotype was seen a handful of times. The chain is built from TRBV29-1 and TRBJ2-1; no reliable D call. V lost 4 bases to trimming and J lost 0 bases, with 4 bases between them. Germline V gene sequence: CDR1 SQVTM, CDR2 ANQGSEA. This CDR3 contains 12 residues. DNA of the CDR3: TGCAGCGTTGTATCCTCCTACAATGAGCAGTTCTTC. Translation gives CSVVSSYNEQFF.

Many counts were recorded for this clonotype. The chain recombines TRBV10-3 with TRBJ1-5; D is perhaps TRBD1 (5 bases). Per the germline V gene, CDR1 is ENHRY and CDR2 is SYGVKD. V lost 10 bases and J 0 bases, leaving 10 bases between the germline ends. This CDR3 comprises 13 residues. CDR3 coding DNA: TGTGCCACCCAGGGTTATAGCAATCAGCCCCAGCATTTT. Encoded protein: CATQGYSNQPQHF.

This clonotype was detected ten times or more. This rearrangement joins TRBV3-1 to TRBJ1-1, with a weak D call TRBD1 (5 bases). The V gene's germline CDR1 is LGHDT and CDR2 YNNKEL (reference sequence). V lost 2 bases and J lost 9, with 16 bases in between. The CDR3 contains 14 residues. DNA of the CDR3: TGTGCCAGCAGCCAATTAACCGGGGCCGGGAAAGCTTTCTTT. Its protein is CASSQLTGAGKAFF.

There are many counts of this clonotype. The chain couples TRBV30 to TRBJ2-1, with TRBD1 matching over 9 bases. The V and J ends lost 2 bases and 4 bases, in that order; junction bases with no gene match: 9. This CDR3 is 16 amino acids long. Germline CDR1 GTSNPN, CDR2 SVGIG (reference sequence). The CDR3, as DNA: TGTGCCTGGAGTACAACCGGGACAGGGTTATACAATGAGCAGTTCTTC. Amino acid sequence: CAWSTTGTGLYNEQFF.

This clonotype showed up many times. The V and J genes are TRBV28 and TRBJ2-3; D is perhaps TRBD2 (6 bases). CDR1 and CDR2 (germline): MDHEN, SYDVKM. Trimming cost V 1 base and J 2 bases, with 10 bases left between them. The CDR3 consists of 15 residues. CDR3 in DNA: TGTGCCAGCAGTTTATATAGCGGAGTCACAGATACGCAGTATTTT. Translated, it gives CASSLYSGVTDTQYF.

This clonotype was counted ten times or more. The chain uses TRBV28 and TRBJ2-3, with 7 bases identical to TRBD2. Germline V gene lookup returns CDR1 MDHEN and CDR2 SYDVKM. Losses at the gene ends were 5 bases for V and 4 bases for J; bases not matched to a gene: 9. The CDR3 sequence is 15 residues long. CDR3 in DNA: TGTGCCAGCAGTCGCTGGACTGCGGGGGCAGATACGCAGTATTTT. It yields the protein CASSRWTAGADTQYF. Full variable domain (missing parts from reference TRBV28 and TRBJ2-3): DVKVTQSSRYLVKRTGEKVFLECVQDMDHENMFWYRQDPGLGLRLIYFSYDVKMKEKGDIPEGYSVSREKKERFSLILESASTNQTSMYLCASSRWTAGADTQYFGPGTRLTVL.

This clonotype was detected ten times or more. The chain is built from TRBV20-1 and TRBJ2-3; weak D call: TRBD1 (5 bases). The CDR3 is 17 amino acids. Trimming left V 0 bases short and J 0 bases short, with 16 bases between. Per germline, CDR1 DFQATT and CDR2 SNEGSKA (reference sequence). Written as DNA, the CDR3 is TGCAGTGCTAGAGATCTCCGGGCAGGACATAGCACAGATACGCAGTATTTT. Amino acids: CSARDLRAGHSTDTQYF.

This clonotype appeared a few times. The chain employs TRBV19 and TRBJ2-3; 8 bases line up with TRBD1. In germline, CDR1 is LNHDA, CDR2 SQIVND (reference sequence). This CDR3 has 16 residues. V dropped 4 bases and J dropped 5; count of bases not matched to a gene: 11. CDR3 DNA sequence: TGTGCCAGTAGTACTGGCGGACAGGGCCGAGGAGATACGCAGTATTTT. As protein: CASSTGGQGRGDTQYF.

This clonotype was seen ten or more times. The rearrangement uses TRBV10-3 and TRBJ2-1; 9 bases map to TRBD2. The CDR3 consists of 16 residues. Germline V lookup: CDR1 ENHRY, CDR2 SYGVKD. Trimming at V came to 0 bases and at J to 10 bases, leaving 10 bases not matched to a gene. CDR3 DNA: TGTGCCATCAGTGAGTCGTCCGGCGGGGGGGCTCAGGAGCAGTTCTTC. It codes for CAISESSGGGAQEQFF.

V and J are TRBV6-1 and TRBJ2-1, with TRBD2 identical over 13 bases. Trimming cost V 5 bases and J 8 bases; bases outside gene matches: 6. The CDR3 length is 15 residues. The V gene's germline CDR1 is MNHNS and CDR2 SASEGT. The DNA for the CDR3 is TGTGCCAGCAGTTTCGGGACTAGCGGGGCCTATGAGCAGTTCTTC. Amino acid sequence: CASSFGTSGAYEQFF.

This clonotype was picked up many times. CDR3 nucleotide sequence: TGTGCCAGCTGCCTAAGGGAACAGGGGTCGAATGAGCAGTTCTTC. It translates to CASCLREQGSNEQFF. This chain joins TRBV2 and TRBJ2-1, with TRBD1 identical over 7 bases. Germline-derived CDR1 and CDR2 are SNHLY and FYNNEI. The CDR3 runs 15 residues. Unmatched junction bases numbered 14, after V lost 8 bases and J lost 7 bases.

This clonotype appeared many times. The V gene is TRBV2, the J gene TRBJ1-1; D might be TRBD1 (5 bases). V was trimmed by 3 bases and J by 4 bases, leaving 12 bases between them. The CDR3 totals 14 residues. CDR1 is SNHLY, CDR2 FYNNEI, per germline. For the CDR3, the DNA is TGTGCCAGCAGTGAGGGGACCTCCTCCACTGAAGCTTTCTTT. Amino acids: CASSEGTSSTEAFF.

This clonotype was seen at least ten times. V gene TRBV20-1 combines with J gene TRBJ2-7; 8 positions agree with TRBD1. V lost 3 bases to trimming and J lost 2 bases; unmatched junction nucleotides: 3. There are 13 residues in the CDR3. Per the germline V gene, CDR1 is DFQATT and CDR2 is SNEGSKA (reference sequence). The CDR3 nucleotides are TGCAGTGCTAGCCGGACAGGGACCTACGAGCAGTACTTC. The encoded protein is CSASRTGTYEQYF.

This clonotype was seen many times. This chain connects TRBV2 to TRBJ1-4; D perhaps matches TRBD1 (6 bases). Germline lookup yields CDR1 SNHLY and CDR2 FYNNEI. V was clipped by 5 bases and J by 6 bases, with 16 bases between them. There are 15 residues in the CDR3. The CDR3 loop reads CASSQRQVRDEKLFF. The DNA for the CDR3 is TGTGCCAGCAGTCAACGACAGGTCCGGGATGAAAAACTGTTTTTT.

The table lists this clonotype with many counts. The chain joins TRBV3-1 to TRBJ1-2; TRBD1 matches at 7 bases. V trimming: 1 base; J trimming: 8 bases; junction bases outside the gene matches: 4. Germline loops: CDR1 LGHDT, CDR2 YNNKEL (reference sequence). This CDR3 spans 13 amino acids. The CDR3 protein is CASSQVQGGGYTF. The CDR3 DNA reads as TGTGCCAGCAGCCAAGTTCAGGGGGGCGGCTACACCTTC.

This clonotype showed up many times. The rearrangement links TRBV20-1 to TRBJ1-4, with 9 bases identical to TRBD1. This CDR3 is built from 13 residues. Germline V gives CDR1 DFQATT, CDR2 SNEGSKA (reference sequence). The V gene end was trimmed by 3 bases and the J gene end by 8 bases; junction bases not matched to a gene: 4. This CDR3 is CSARGQGDEKLFF. The CDR3 DNA follows: TGCAGTGCTAGGGGACAGGGAGACGAAAAACTGTTTTTT.

The rearrangement uses TRBV28 and TRBJ2-7, with 7 bases that match TRBD2. Germline loops: CDR1 MDHEN, CDR2 SYDVKM. The CDR3 sequence is 13 residues long. The V segment lost 5 bases and the J segment 6 bases; nucleotides outside the gene matches: 7. DNA for the CDR3: TGTGCCAGCAGTCCACTTGGGGGGGTCGAGCAGTACTTC. It yields the protein CASSPLGGVEQYF.

This chain connects TRBV5-4 to TRBJ2-7; D gene unclear. CDR1 is SGHNT, CDR2 YYREEE, per germline (reference sequence). V lost 2 bases and J lost 6, with 12 bases in between. The CDR3 spans 13 residues. Here the CDR3 reads CASSFGPTSEQYF. The CDR3 nucleotides read TGTGCCAGCAGCTTCGGGCCTACCTCCGAGCAGTACTTC.